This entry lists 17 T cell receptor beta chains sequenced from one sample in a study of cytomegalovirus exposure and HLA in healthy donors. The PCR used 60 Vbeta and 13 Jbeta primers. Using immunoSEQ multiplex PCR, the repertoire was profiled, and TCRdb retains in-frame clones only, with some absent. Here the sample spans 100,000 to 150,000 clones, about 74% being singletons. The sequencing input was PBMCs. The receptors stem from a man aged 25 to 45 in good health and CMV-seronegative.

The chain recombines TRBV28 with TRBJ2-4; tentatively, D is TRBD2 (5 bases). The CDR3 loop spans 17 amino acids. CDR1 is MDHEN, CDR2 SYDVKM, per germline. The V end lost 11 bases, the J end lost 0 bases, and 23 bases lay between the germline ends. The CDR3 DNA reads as TGTGCCGGATCCAAGGGAAGAGGGTCCTTAGCCAAAAACATTCAGTACTTC. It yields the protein CAGSKGRGSLAKNIQYF.

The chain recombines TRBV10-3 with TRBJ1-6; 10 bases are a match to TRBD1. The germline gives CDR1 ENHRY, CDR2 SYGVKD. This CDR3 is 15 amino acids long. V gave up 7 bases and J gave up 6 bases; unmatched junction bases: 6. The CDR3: CAITGRTGGNSPLHF. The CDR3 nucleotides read TGTGCCATCACAGGGAGGACAGGGGGTAATTCACCCCTCCACTTT.

The CDR3 reads CASNRREVMNTEAFF. CDR3 DNA sequence: TGTGCCAGTAATCGAAGGGAGGTTATGAACACTGAAGCTTTCTTT. This chain uses TRBV19 with TRBJ1-1; D ambiguous. V was cut by 7 bases and J by 0 bases, with 15 bases left in between. The CDR3 totals 15 residues. CDR1 and CDR2 from the germline V gene are LNHDA and SQIVND (reference sequence).

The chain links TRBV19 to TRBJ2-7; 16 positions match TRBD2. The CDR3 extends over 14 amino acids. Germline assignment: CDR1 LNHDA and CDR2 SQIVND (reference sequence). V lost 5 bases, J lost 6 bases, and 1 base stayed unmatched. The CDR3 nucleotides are TGTGCCAGTAGTGGGACTAGCGGGAGGGGCGAGCAGTACTTC. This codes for CASSGTSGRGEQYF.

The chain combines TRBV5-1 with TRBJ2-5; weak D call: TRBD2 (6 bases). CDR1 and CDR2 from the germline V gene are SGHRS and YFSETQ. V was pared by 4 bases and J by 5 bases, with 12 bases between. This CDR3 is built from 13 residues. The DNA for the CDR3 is TGCGCCAGCAGCCCAGGAGGGGTGGAGACCCAGTACTTC. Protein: CASSPGGVETQYF.

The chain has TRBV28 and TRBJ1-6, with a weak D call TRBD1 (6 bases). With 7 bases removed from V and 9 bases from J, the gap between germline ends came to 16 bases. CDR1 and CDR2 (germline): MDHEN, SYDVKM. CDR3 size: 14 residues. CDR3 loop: CASTGTGYPSPLHF. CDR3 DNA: TGTGCCAGCACGGGAACAGGGTATCCTTCACCCCTCCACTTT.

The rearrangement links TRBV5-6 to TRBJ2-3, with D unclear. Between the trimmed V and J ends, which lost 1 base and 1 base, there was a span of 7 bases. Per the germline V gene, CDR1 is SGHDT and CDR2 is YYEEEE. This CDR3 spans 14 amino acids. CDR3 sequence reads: CASSLPGRTDTQYF. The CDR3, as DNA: TGTGCCAGCAGCTTGCCAGGCCGCACAGATACGCAGTATTTT.

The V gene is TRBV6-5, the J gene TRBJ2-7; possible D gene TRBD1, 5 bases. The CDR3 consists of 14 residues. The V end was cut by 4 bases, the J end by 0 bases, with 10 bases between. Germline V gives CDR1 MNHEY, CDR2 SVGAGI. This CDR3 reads CASSWTTASYEQYF. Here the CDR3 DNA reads TGTGCCAGCAGTTGGACGACAGCCTCCTACGAGCAGTACTTC.

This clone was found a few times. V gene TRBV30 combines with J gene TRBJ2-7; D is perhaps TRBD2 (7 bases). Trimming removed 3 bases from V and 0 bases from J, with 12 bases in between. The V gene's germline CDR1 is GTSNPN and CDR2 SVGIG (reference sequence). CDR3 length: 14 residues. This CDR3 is CAWSAGGLSYEQYF. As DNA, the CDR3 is TGTGCCTGGAGCGCCGGGGGGCTCTCCTACGAGCAGTACTTC. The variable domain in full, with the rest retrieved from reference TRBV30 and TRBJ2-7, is SQTIHQWPATLVQPVGSPLSLECTVEGTSNPNLYWYRQAAGRGLQLLFYSVGIGQISSEVPQNLSASRPQDRQFILSSKKLLLSDSGFYLCAWSAGGLSYEQYFGPGTRLTVT.

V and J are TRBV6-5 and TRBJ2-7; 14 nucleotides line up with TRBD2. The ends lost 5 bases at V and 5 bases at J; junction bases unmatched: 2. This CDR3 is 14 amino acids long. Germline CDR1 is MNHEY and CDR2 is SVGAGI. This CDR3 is CASSRLAGGHEQYF. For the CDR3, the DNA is TGTGCCAGCAGTCGACTAGCGGGAGGGCACGAGCAGTACTTC.

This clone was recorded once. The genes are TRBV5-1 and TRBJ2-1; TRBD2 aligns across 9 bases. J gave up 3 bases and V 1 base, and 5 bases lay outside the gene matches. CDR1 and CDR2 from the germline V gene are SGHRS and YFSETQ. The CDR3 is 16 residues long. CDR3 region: CASSLKRGAVYNEQFF. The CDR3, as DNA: TGCGCCAGCAGCTTGAAGCGGGGGGCCGTCTACAATGAGCAGTTCTTC.

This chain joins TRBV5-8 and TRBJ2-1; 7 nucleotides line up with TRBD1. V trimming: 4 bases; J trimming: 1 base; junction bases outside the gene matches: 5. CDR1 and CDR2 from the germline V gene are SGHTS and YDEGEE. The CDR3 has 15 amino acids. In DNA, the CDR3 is TGTGCCAGCAGCGTGGGACAGTTATCCTACAATGAGCAGTTCTTC. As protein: CASSVGQLSYNEQFF.

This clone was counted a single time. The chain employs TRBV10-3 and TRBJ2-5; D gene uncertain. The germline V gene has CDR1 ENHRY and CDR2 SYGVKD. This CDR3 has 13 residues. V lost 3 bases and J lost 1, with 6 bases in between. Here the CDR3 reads CAISDSSQETQYF. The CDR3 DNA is TGTGCCATCAGTGATTCCAGCCAAGAGACCCAGTACTTC.

The CDR3 DNA sequence: TGTGCCAGCAGCTTAGTCAGTAGCGGGGGTGCCTACGAGCAGTACTTC. This gives the protein CASSLVSSGGAYEQYF. V gene TRBV7-2 combines with J gene TRBJ2-7, with 9 nucleotides matching TRBD2. The CDR3 has 16 residues. V dropped 1 base and J dropped 2; count of bases not matched to a gene: 6. Germline-derived CDR1 and CDR2 are SGHTA and FQGNSA.

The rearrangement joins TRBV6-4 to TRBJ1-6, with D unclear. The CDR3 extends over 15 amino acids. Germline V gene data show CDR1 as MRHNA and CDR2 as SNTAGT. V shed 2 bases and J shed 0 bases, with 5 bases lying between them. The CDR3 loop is CASSDKSSYNSPLHF. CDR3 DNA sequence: TGTGCCAGCAGTGACAAGAGCTCCTATAATTCACCCCTCCACTTT.

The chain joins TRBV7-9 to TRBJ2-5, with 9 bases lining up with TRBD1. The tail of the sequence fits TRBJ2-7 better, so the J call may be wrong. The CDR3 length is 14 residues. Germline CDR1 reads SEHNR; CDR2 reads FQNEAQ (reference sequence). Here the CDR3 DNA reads TGTGCCAGCAGCTTAGCAGGACAGGGGTACGAGCAGTACTTC. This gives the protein CASSLAGQGYEQYF.

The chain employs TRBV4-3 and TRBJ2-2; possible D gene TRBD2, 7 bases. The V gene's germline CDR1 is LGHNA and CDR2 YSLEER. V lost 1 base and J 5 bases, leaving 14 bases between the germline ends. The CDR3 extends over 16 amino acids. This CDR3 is CASSQVRGPGTGELFF. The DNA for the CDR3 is TGCGCCAGCAGCCAAGTGCGGGGGCCGGGGACCGGGGAGCTGTTTTTT.